One and the same sample provided the 23 T cell receptor beta chains below, sequenced in a study of technical replicates of blood from a handful of donors. Profiled with immunoSEQ multiplex PCR; TCRdb holds only in-frame clones, not every one. The data contain tens of thousands of clones, about 96% of them singletons. The sample comprised T cells isolated from PBMCs. Source of these receptors: a human donor in good health.

This clone was detected once. The chain has TRBV27 and TRBJ1-5; TRBD1 is a possible D gene (5 bases). V was trimmed by 6 bases and J by 2 bases, leaving 23 bases between them. The CDR3 loop spans 18 amino acids. Germline V gene data show CDR1 as MNHEY and CDR2 as SMNVEV (reference sequence). CDR3 region: CASSARGDPFSGNQPQHF. CDR3 nucleotide sequence: TGTGCCAGCAGCGCCCGGGGGGACCCCTTTAGCGGCAATCAGCCCCAGCATTTT.

The chain links TRBV5-1 to TRBJ1-5; 10 bases fit TRBD1. The germline CDR1 and CDR2 sequences are SGHRS and YFSETQ. CDR3 length equals 17 residues. J gave up 5 bases and V 5 bases, and 13 bases lay outside the gene matches. CDR3 bases: TGCGCCAGCAGTTTTGGGGGTCTGACAGGGGGCGATCAGCCCCAGCATTTT. Its protein product is CASSFGGLTGGDQPQHF.

This clone has only a few counts. The chain carries TRBV7-6 and TRBJ1-6; a weak D match, TRBD1 (6 bases). The CDR3 loop spans 14 amino acids. V was pared by 4 bases and J by 7 bases, with 11 bases between. The V gene's germline CDR1 is SGHVS and CDR2 FNYEAQ. For the CDR3, the DNA is TGTGCCAGCAGCTCACAGGGTCGGAATTCACCCCTCCACTTT. Translation: CASSSQGRNSPLHF. Combining the CDR3 with reference TRBV7-6 and TRBJ1-6 gives the whole variable domain GAGVSQSPRYKVTKRGQDVALRCDPISGHVSLYWYRQALGQGPEFLTYFNYEAQQDKSGLPNDRFSAERPEGSISTLTIQRTEQRDSAMYRCASSSQGRNSPLHFGNGTRLTVT.

The rearrangement joins TRBV27 to TRBJ1-2; D possibly corresponds to TRBD1 (6 bases). The CDR3 sequence is 14 residues long. Trimming took off 5 bases at V and 6 bases at J, with 16 bases between the two ends. CDR1 is MNHEY and CDR2 is SMNVEV in the germline V gene (reference sequence). This CDR3 reads CASSRQDTLHGYTF. In nucleotides, the CDR3 is TGTGCCAGCAGTCGACAGGACACGTTGCATGGCTACACCTTC.

This sequence joins TRBV10-2 and TRBJ2-5; D might be TRBD2 (6 bases). V lost 4 bases to trimming and J lost 4 bases, with 13 bases between them. The CDR3 loop spans 14 amino acids. Germline V gene sequence: CDR1 WSHSY, CDR2 SAAADI. The CDR3 sequence: CASSARDAGETQYF. The CDR3 DNA reads as TGCGCCAGCAGTGCGCGGGATGCGGGAGAGACCCAGTACTTC.

This clone was counted a single time. This chain links TRBV10-3 with TRBJ2-7; 8 bases line up with TRBD2. Germline CDR1 is ENHRY and CDR2 is SYGVKD. J gave up 6 bases and V 7 bases, and 14 bases lay outside the gene matches. CDR3 length: 15 residues. The CDR3 spells CAINPGLAAISEQYF. CDR3 DNA: TGTGCCATCAACCCCGGACTAGCCGCCATCAGCGAGCAGTACTTC.

The V and J genes are TRBV10-3 and TRBJ2-7; a possible D gene is TRBD1 (5 bases). Germline V gene data show CDR1 as ENHRY and CDR2 as SYGVKD. V shed 6 bases and J shed 7 bases, with 13 bases lying between them. The CDR3 totals 12 residues. The CDR3 DNA is TGTGCCATCAGGTCAGGGTACGAAGAGCAGTACTTC. Residues: CAIRSGYEEQYF.

This clone was seen once. This chain uses TRBV2 with TRBJ1-2; 9 nucleotides match TRBD1. The CDR3 covers 16 residues. Losses at the gene ends were 7 bases for V and 4 bases for J; bases not matched to a gene: 13. CDR1 SNHLY and CDR2 FYNNEI come from the germline V gene. The CDR3 protein is CASNLIGTGTLYGYTF. As DNA, the CDR3 is TGTGCCAGCAATCTGATCGGGACAGGGACACTCTATGGCTACACCTTC.

V usage is TRBV30 and J usage is TRBJ1-1; weak D call: TRBD1 (6 bases). CDR3 length: 12 amino acids. Trimming cost V 3 bases and J 2 bases, with 7 bases left between them. CDR1 is GTSNPN, CDR2 SVGIG, per germline (reference sequence). CDR3 region: CAWRQGNTEAFF. In DNA form, the CDR3 reads TGTGCCTGGAGACAGGGAAACACTGAAGCTTTCTTT.

In its sample, this clone was seen once. The rearrangement links TRBV15 to TRBJ1-5; 12 bases are a match to TRBD1. Per germline, CDR1 LNHNV and CDR2 YYDKDF (reference sequence). Trimming removed 5 bases from V and 7 bases from J; junction bases left unmatched: 9. This CDR3 has 16 amino acids. As DNA, the CDR3 is TGTGCCACCAGCGGCCGGGACAGGGGGCTAGGGCAGCCCCAGCATTTT. This translates into CATSGRDRGLGQPQHF.

Note on this clone: The sample contains more than one DNA sequence encoding this CDR3. The chain couples TRBV5-1 to TRBJ1-2; possibly TRBD1 for D (5 bases). Germline CDR1 SGHRS, CDR2 YFSETQ. V gave up 0 bases and J gave up 3 bases, with 12 bases separating them. There are 15 residues in the CDR3. CDR3 residues: CASSLGQGRDYGYTF. The CDR3 bases are TGCGCCAGCAGCTTGGGGCAGGGTCGGGACTATGGCTACACCTTC.

The J gene is TRBJ2-7, the V gene TRBV13; D is possibly TRBD1 (5 bases). V was cut by 2 bases and J by 4 bases, with 18 bases left in between. From germline, CDR1 is PRHDT and CDR2 FYEKMQ (reference sequence). The CDR3 length is 16 residues. Written as DNA, the CDR3 is TGTGCCAGCAGCTTAAATAAGGGGTTGTACGGATACGAGCAGTACTTC. Residues: CASSLNKGLYGYEQYF.

J is TRBJ1-4 and V is TRBV2; D unresolved. This CDR3 is built from 18 residues. Looked up from germline, CDR1 is SNHLY and CDR2 is FYNNEI. Trimming removed 4 bases at V and 0 bases at J, with 18 bases between. In DNA form, the CDR3 reads TGTGCCAGCAGTGCCCGTCCCTTACAGTACCCAACTAATGAAAAACTGTTTTTT. Its translation: CASSARPLQYPTNEKLFF.

This clone has a single count. V usage is TRBV15 and J usage is TRBJ2-3, with 7 bases matching TRBD1. V gave up 8 bases and J gave up 4 bases; unmatched junction bases: 3. From germline, CDR1 is LNHNV and CDR2 YYDKDF (reference sequence). CDR3 length: 12 residues. CDR3 bases: TGTGCCACCGGACAGGTGGCAGATACGCAGTATTTT. This codes for CATGQVADTQYF.

This sequence joins TRBV7-2 and TRBJ2-7; 9 bases align to TRBD2. Germline CDR1 is SGHTA and CDR2 is FQGNSA. This CDR3 has 15 residues. Losses at the gene ends were 5 bases for V and 4 bases for J; bases not matched to a gene: 9. The CDR3: CASSRRAGGEYEQYF. CDR3 DNA sequence: TGTGCCAGCAGCCGTCGAGCGGGAGGAGAGTACGAGCAGTACTTC.

This chain connects TRBV6-5 to TRBJ1-2; 10 bases agree with TRBD1. J was trimmed by 2 bases and V by 2 bases; bases with no gene match: 2. The CDR3 length is 15 residues. Germline CDR1 reads MNHEY; CDR2 reads SVGAGI. The CDR3 sequence is CASSYGGQGNYGYTF. For the CDR3, the DNA is TGTGCCAGCAGTTACGGGGGACAGGGGAACTATGGCTACACCTTC.

This chain connects TRBV5-1 to TRBJ1-1; 8 bases match TRBD1. The V gene's germline CDR1 is SGHRS and CDR2 YFSETQ. The CDR3 sequence is 15 residues long. V trimming: 5 bases; J trimming: 3 bases; junction bases outside the gene matches: 9. The CDR3 region has the DNA TGCGCCAGCAGTGAGACAGGGGTTTGGGACACTGAAGCTTTCTTT. Its protein product is CASSETGVWDTEAFF.

The chain has TRBV14 and TRBJ2-7; TRBD1 matches 7 bases. CDR1 and CDR2 from the germline V gene are SGHDN and FVKESK. Trimming took 4 bases from V and 6 from J; bases not matched to a gene: 9. CDR3 length: 14 amino acids. CDR3 DNA sequence: TGTGCCAGCAGCCCTGGACAGGTATCGTCCGAGCAGTACTTC. It translates to CASSPGQVSSEQYF.

This clone was found once. The rearrangement links TRBV11-3 to TRBJ1-1, with a tentative D call TRBD1 (6 bases). This CDR3 has 16 amino acids. Germline lookup yields CDR1 SGHNT and CDR2 YENEEA. V lost 0 bases and J 3 bases, leaving 14 bases between the germline ends. The CDR3 DNA is TGTGCCAGCAGCTTAGATCGAAGGACAGTTTACACTGAAGCTTTCTTT. Its translation is CASSLDRRTVYTEAFF.

V is TRBV2 and J is TRBJ2-1; 9 nucleotides match TRBD2. Germline V gene sequence: CDR1 SNHLY, CDR2 FYNNEI. This CDR3 has 15 residues. The V segment lost 1 base and the J segment 4 bases; nucleotides outside the gene matches: 2. Here the CDR3 reads CASSEGTSEYNEQFF. The CDR3 nucleotides read TGTGCCAGCAGTGAAGGGACTAGCGAATACAATGAGCAGTTCTTC.

This chain connects TRBV2 to TRBJ2-7; TRBD2 agrees at 7 bases. Germline CDR1 reads SNHLY; CDR2 reads FYNNEI. The V gene end was trimmed by 11 bases and the J gene end by 6 bases; junction bases not matched to a gene: 16. The CDR3 is 14 amino acids. The CDR3 DNA reads TGTGCCTGTCAGGGCGGGAGTGGGGTCAGCGAGCAGTACTTC. Translation gives CACQGGSGVSEQYF.

The chain has TRBV7-2 and TRBJ1-2, with 12 positions matching TRBD1. J gave up 7 bases and V 6 bases, and 12 bases lay outside the gene matches. This CDR3 comprises 16 residues. CDR1 is SGHTA and CDR2 is FQGNSA in the germline V gene. The CDR3, as DNA: TGTGCCAGCAGTTGGGACAGGGGGCAGGGGGTGGGTGGCTACACCTTC. It codes for CASSWDRGQGVGGYTF.

The genes are TRBV28 and TRBJ2-5; TRBD2 matches 8 bases. In germline, CDR1 is MDHEN, CDR2 SYDVKM. The CDR3 contains 16 residues. J lost 2 bases, V lost 3 bases, and 8 bases had no gene match. CDR3 coding DNA: TGTGCCAGCAGTTTGATCGCGGGGGGAGTACAAGAGACCCAGTACTTC. The encoded protein is CASSLIAGGVQETQYF.